This entry features one TCR beta chain sequence. These data belong to a study of blood T cell repertoires in COVID-19. Study as a whole: There were acute and convalescent COVID-19 samples, and they came from the United States, Italy and Spain. T cells, B-cell-depleted T cells, or PBMCs supplied cDNA or gDNA.

Assay used: immunoSEQ multiplex PCR; TCRdb lists only in-frame clones, some missing. The sample holds approximately 65,000 clones, around 85% seen once. The sequence derives from a woman aged 80 or over with active or convalescent COVID-19. Material for sequencing was peripheral blood.

CDR3 DNA: TGCGCCAGCAGCCAAGATGTTGCGGGCAGGGGGCCAGCTAATGAAAAACTGTTTTTT. It is translated as CASSQDVAGRGPANEKLFF. The V and J genes are TRBV4-1 and TRBJ1-4; 8 nucleotides match TRBD1. Germline CDR1 MGHRA, CDR2 YSYEKL. With V trimmed by 0 bases and J by 3 bases, 12 bases remained unmatched. The CDR3 totals 19 residues.